The sequence of this T cell receptor (beta chain) was determined in a study of blood T cell repertoires in COVID-19. Original handling: Reference gene primer amplification yielded estimated nucleated cell counts. Produced via immunoSEQ multiplex PCR; TCRdb's table is partial and in-frame only. V, J and clone size are taken as reported in that table, and D and trimming were inferred from the DNA itself. The table records fewer than 200,000 clones, around 81% of them present only once. In germline, CDR1 is SQVTM, CDR2 ANQGSEA. The V gene lost 4 bases and the J gene lost 0 bases, with 16 bases spanning the gap. The CDR3 has 16 amino acids.

The sequenced material came from peripheral blood. The chain is built from TRBV29-1 and TRBJ2-1; D remains unclear. This clonotype was obtained from a middle-aged woman with COVID-19, enrolled during active disease. CDR3 residues: CSVGGKSSSSYNEQFF. DNA of the CDR3: TGCAGCGTTGGTGGCAAGTCTAGTAGCTCCTACAATGAGCAGTTCTTC.